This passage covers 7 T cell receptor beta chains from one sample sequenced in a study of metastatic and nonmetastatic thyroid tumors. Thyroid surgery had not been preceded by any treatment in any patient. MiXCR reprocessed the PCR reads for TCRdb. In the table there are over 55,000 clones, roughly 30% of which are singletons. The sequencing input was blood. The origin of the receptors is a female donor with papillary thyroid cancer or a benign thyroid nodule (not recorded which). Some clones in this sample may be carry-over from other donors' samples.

CDR3 protein: CASSSHGLAGYEQYF. The DNA for the CDR3 is TGTGCCAGCAGTTCGCACGGACTAGCGGGATACGAGCAGTACTTC. V gene TRBV6-1 combines with J gene TRBJ2-7; 12 positions match TRBD2. Germline V CDR1 and CDR2: MNHNS, SASEGT. The CDR3 runs to 15 residues. The ends lost 5 bases at V and 4 bases at J; junction bases unmatched: 6.

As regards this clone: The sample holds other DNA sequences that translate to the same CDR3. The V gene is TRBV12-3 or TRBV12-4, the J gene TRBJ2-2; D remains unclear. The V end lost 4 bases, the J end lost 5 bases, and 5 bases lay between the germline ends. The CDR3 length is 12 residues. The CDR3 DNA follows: TGTGCCAGCAGTTCCTCTACCGGGGAGCTGTTTTTT. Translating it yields CASSSSTGELFF.

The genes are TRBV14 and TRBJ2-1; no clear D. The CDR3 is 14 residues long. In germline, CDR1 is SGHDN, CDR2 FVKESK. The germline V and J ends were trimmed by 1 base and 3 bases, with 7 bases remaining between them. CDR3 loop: CASSQADLYNEQFF. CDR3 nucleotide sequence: TGTGCCAGCAGCCAAGCCGACCTCTACAATGAGCAGTTCTTC. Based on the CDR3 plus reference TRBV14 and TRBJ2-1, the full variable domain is EAGVTQFPSHSVIEKGQTVTLRCDPISGHDNLYWYRRVMGKEIKFLLHFVKESKQDESGMPNNRFLAERTGGTYSTLKVQPAELEDSGVYFCASSQADLYNEQFFGPGTRLTVL.

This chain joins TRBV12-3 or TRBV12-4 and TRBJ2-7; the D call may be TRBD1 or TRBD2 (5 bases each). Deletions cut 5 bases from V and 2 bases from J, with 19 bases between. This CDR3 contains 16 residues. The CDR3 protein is CASSGPPQGAAYEQYF. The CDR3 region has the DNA TGTGCCAGCAGTGGACCCCCGCAGGGAGCAGCCTACGAGCAGTACTTC.

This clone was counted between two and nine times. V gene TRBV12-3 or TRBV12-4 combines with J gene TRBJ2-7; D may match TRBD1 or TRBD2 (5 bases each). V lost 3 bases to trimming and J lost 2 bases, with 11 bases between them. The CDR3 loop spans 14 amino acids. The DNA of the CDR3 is TGTGCCAGCAGTTTGAATCCGGGGCCCTACGAGCAGTACTTC. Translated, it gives CASSLNPGPYEQYF.

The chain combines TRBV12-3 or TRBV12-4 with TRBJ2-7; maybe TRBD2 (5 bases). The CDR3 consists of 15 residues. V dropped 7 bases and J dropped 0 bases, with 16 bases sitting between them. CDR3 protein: CASTPGGELSYEQYF. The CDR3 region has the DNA TGTGCCAGCACCCCCGGAGGCGAACTCTCCTACGAGCAGTACTTC.

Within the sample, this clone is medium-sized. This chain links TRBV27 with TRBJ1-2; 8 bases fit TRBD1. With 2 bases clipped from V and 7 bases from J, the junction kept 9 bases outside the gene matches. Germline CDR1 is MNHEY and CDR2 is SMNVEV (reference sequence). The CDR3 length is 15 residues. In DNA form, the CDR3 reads TGTGCCAGCAGTTTAACCTCGCAGGGGGCGGGTGGCTACACCTTC. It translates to CASSLTSQGAGGYTF.